The 5 T cell receptor beta chains below all came from one sample that was sequenced in a study of control samples from healthy donors and cancer patients. Data came from immunoSEQ multiplex PCR; TCRdb stores just in-frame clones and leaves some out. The sample carries fewer than 120,000 clones, roughly 88% recorded once. Material for sequencing was PBMCs. These TCRs come from a woman in her sixties or seventies with lung cancer.

CDR3 coding DNA: TGCGCCAGCAGCTCCCTTGGGGGGGTACGGACCGGGGAGCTGTTTTTT. Amino acids: CASSSLGGVRTGELFF. The V gene is TRBV23-1, the J gene TRBJ2-2; 7 nucleotides match TRBD2. TRBV23-1 is an open reading frame whose function is uncertain. The V gene end was trimmed by 6 bases and the J gene end by 5 bases; junction bases not matched to a gene: 12. The CDR3 is 16 residues long.

The rearrangement joins TRBV3-1 (or the pseudogene TRBV3-2) to TRBJ2-1, with 10 bases aligning to TRBD2. From germline, CDR1 is LGHDT and CDR2 YNNKEL (reference sequence). The trim removed 4 bases at V and 8 bases at J, leaving 5 bases unmatched. CDR3 length: 14 residues. CDR3 DNA sequence: TGTGCCAGCAGCCGGCTAGCGGGAGATCATGAGCAGTTCTTC. Amino acids: CASSRLAGDHEQFF.

Only one count was recorded for this clone. This chain links TRBV7-9 with TRBJ2-2, with D hard to call. The CDR3 is 16 residues long. V was pared by 1 base and J by 0 bases, with 9 bases between. Germline V gene lookup returns CDR1 SEHNR and CDR2 FQNEAQ (reference sequence). CDR3 region: CASSLVQASNTGELFF. CDR3 bases: TGTGCCAGCAGCTTAGTTCAGGCGTCGAACACCGGGGAGCTGTTTTTT. Combining the CDR3 with reference TRBV7-9 and TRBJ2-2 gives the whole variable domain DTGVSQNPRHKITKRGQNVTFRCDPISEHNRLYWYRQTLGQGPEFLTYFQNEAQLEKSRLLSDRFSAERPKGSFSTLEIQRTEQGDSAMYLCASSLVQASNTGELFFGEGSRLTVL.

This clone was found once. The chain carries TRBV3-1 (or the pseudogene TRBV3-2) and TRBJ2-2; D is unclear. The germline V and J ends were trimmed by 4 bases and 1 base, with 10 bases remaining between them. The CDR3 has 15 residues. CDR1 and CDR2 from the germline V gene are LGHDT and YNNKEL (reference sequence). The CDR3: CASSRLDLNTGELFF. CDR3 DNA sequence: TGTGCCAGCAGCCGTTTGGACCTGAACACCGGGGAGCTGTTTTTT.

J is TRBJ1-1 and V is TRBV13; D gene ambiguous. V shed 1 base and J shed 1 base, with 7 bases lying between them. This CDR3 is built from 14 residues. Per the germline V gene, CDR1 is PRHDT and CDR2 is FYEKMQ (reference sequence). The CDR3 DNA sequence: TGTGCCAGCAGCTTAGTACAGCCGAACACTGAAGCTTTCTTT. This encodes CASSLVQPNTEAFF.